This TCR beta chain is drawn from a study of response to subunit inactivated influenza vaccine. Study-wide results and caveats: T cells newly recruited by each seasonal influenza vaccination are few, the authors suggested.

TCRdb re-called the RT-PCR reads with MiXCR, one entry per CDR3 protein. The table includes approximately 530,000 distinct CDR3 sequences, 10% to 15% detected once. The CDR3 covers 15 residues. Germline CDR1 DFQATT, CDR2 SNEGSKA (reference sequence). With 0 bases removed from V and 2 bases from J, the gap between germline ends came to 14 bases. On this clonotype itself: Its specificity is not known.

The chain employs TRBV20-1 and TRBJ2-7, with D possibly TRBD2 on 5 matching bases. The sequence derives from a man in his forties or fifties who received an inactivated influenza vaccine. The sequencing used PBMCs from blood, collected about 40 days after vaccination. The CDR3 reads CSARDPLAVTYEQYF. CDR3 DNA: TGCAGTGCTAGAGACCCTCTAGCAGTTACCTACGAGCAGTACTTC.